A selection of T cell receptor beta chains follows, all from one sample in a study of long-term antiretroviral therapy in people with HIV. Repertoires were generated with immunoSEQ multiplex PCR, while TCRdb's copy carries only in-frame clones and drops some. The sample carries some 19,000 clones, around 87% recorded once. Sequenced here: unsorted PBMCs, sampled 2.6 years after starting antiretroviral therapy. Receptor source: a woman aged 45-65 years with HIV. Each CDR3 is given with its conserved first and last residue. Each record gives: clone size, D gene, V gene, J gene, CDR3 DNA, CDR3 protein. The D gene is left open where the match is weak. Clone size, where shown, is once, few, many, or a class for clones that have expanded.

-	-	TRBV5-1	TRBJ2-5	TGCGCCAGCAGTTTTGGGGAGCCCCAAGAGACCCAGTACTTC	CASSFGEPQETQYF
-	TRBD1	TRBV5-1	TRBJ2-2	TGCGCCAGCAGCTTCTACAGGGGCCCGAACACCGGGGAGCTGTTTTTT	CASSFYRGPNTGELFF
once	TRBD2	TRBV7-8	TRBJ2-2	TGTGCCAGCAGCTTAGCCTACAGCGGGAGAAAGACCGGGGAGCTGTTTTTT	CASSLAYSGRKTGELFF
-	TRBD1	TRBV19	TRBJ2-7	TGTGCCTGCGGACAGGCAGCTGGCGAGCAGTACTTC	CACGQAAGEQYF
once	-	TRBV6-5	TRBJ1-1	TGTGCCAGTGGCCGGTCGTACCAGAACACTGAAGCTTTCTTT	CASGRSYQNTEAFF
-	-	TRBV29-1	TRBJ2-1	TGCAGCGACCGGGACGCAACCTACAATGAGCAGTTCTTC	CSDRDATYNEQFF
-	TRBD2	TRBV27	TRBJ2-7	TGTGCCAGCAGTTTGTGGAAGCGGGGTGGGTTTTACGAGCAGTACTTC	CASSLWKRGGFYEQYF
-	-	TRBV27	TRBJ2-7	TGTGCCAGCAGTTTCATTCGGGGTCAGTACGAGCAGTACTTC	CASSFIRGQYEQYF
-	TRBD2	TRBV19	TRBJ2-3	TGTGCCAGCCAACCAAGCGGGACCACAGATACGCAGTATTTT	CASQPSGTTDTQYF
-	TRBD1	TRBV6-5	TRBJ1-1	TGTGCCAGCAGTACCGGGACAGGCTTCACTGAAGCTTTCTTT	CASSTGTGFTEAFF
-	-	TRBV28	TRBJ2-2	TGTGCCAGCAGTTTAGAGGGCGGGGTCCCCGGGGAGCTGTTTTTT	CASSLEGGVPGELFF
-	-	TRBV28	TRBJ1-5	TGTGCCAGCAGCCTCCGTCCAGGACCGAATCAGCCCCAGCATTTT	CASSLRPGPNQPQHF
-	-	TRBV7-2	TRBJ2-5	TGTGCCAGCAGCTTAGGCGGGAACCAAGAGACCCAGTACTTC	CASSLGGNQETQYF
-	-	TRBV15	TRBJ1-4	TGTGCCACCAGCAGAGAGGGGACGGAGAATGAAAAACTGTTTTTT	CATSREGTENEKLFF
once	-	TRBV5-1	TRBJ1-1	TGCGCCAGCAGCTTGGCCGGGGGAGGGAACACTGAAGCTTTCTTT	CASSLAGGGNTEAFF
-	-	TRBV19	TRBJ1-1	TGTGCCAGTAGTATCGGAACAGGCCACCTTGAAGCTTTCTTT	CASSIGTGHLEAFF
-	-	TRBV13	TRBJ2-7	TGTGCCAGCACCCTAAGGCACCACCAGCGAAGGGGAACCTACGAGCAGTACTTC	CASTLRHHQRRGTYEQYF